This TCR beta chain was profiled in a study of cytomegalovirus exposure and HLA in healthy donors (dated by TCRdb to about 2017). Turning to the overall study: In an earlier analysis of 587 of the donors, about 260 Gb of sequence data and 90 million to 120 million unique TCR beta sequences from approximately 180 million T cells were reported. In a later genetic analysis, genome-wide SNP genotypes for about three fifths of the 666 donors were used, and that subset was treated as a discovery cohort. The study used immunosequencing to profile the T cell repertoires of 670 or so subjects and linked those repertoires to cytomegalovirus serostatus. The study aimed to test whether signatures of past pathogen exposure could be identified by cataloging public T cell receptors. Donor age, sex, ethnicity and CMV serostatus were compiled alongside the repertoire data. Because of strong linkage in the cohort, 5 or 6 DR-DQ haplotypes were treated as single units for association and clustering. An early release covering about 600 HLA-typed donors comprised around 300 gigabases of sequencing data and approximately 85 million unique TCR sequences. Typing coverage varied by locus: roughly 629-640 donors for A, B, C, DRB1 and DQB1; 522 for DQA1; over 600 for DPA1; roughly 450 for DPB1. Both class I and class II loci were covered by HLA typing, at four-digit resolution. All discovery cohort repertoires had been generated on a single sequencing platform. To decide whether each TCR beta V gene segment behaved as functional or pseudogenic, an earlier analysis of some 600 of the donors relied on high-throughput TCR beta sequencing. Among a few hundred genotyped donors of the cohort, an average of approximately 240,000 unique TCR beta nucleotide sequences were sequenced per donor, around 20% of them non-productive. In a later analysis, previously published TCR beta repertoires from some 640 donors were re-analyzed and high-resolution HLA genotyping was added so that TCR occurrence patterns could be studied. Rather than drawing on any new phenotypic data, the later analysis identified candidate immune exposures from TCR beta sequences and the way those sequences occurred across donors. To predict cytomegalovirus infection status, the study combined high-throughput TCR immunosequencing, statistical association of individual TCRs with disease status, and machine learning. Among the approximately 400 genotyped donors, approximately 77% belonged to the genetic ancestry cluster associated with self-reported Caucasian donors. In addition to the first cohort of roughly 670 subjects, a separate validation cohort of 130 or so different subjects was used.

The library was obtained by the immunoSEQ multiplex PCR assay. The multiplex PCR relied on a mix of 60 forward primers for TCR Vbeta segments and 13 reverse primers for TCR Jbeta segments. A multiplex PCR assay on genomic DNA amplified the CDR3 region of rearranged TCR beta genes. Amplified TCR beta libraries were sequenced as 87-base-pair reads on the Illumina HiSeq System. The study's own analysis went as follows. A later analysis tallied some 79 million unique TCR beta chains across the roughly 610 repertoires, and approximately 12 million of those chains were shared by two or more donors. Raw reads were error-corrected and collapsed into unique sequences by a nearest-neighbor algorithm in which closely related sequences were merged to remove PCR and sequencing errors. V, D and J gene segments were assigned by aligning CDR3 sequences to IMGT reference sequences. For a sequence to be retained, a match of at least six nucleotides to both a V gene segment and a J gene segment was required. Rearrangements were called productive when the CDR3 lacked stop codons and stayed in frame with V and J; all others were non-productive. Following IMGT convention, CDR3 was defined as the stretch from the second conserved V-encoded cysteine to the conserved J-encoded phenylalanine. In an earlier analysis of around 640 of the donors, sequences lacking an unambiguous match to a single V gene segment were excluded. In an earlier analysis of around 590 of the donors, a V segment was called functional when productive rearrangements were above 56.7%, and segregating when the standard deviation between donors exceeded 5%. A statistical classification framework was built to diagnose cytomegalovirus status from the catalog of TCR beta chain sequences. In a later analysis, V and J genes were assigned by comparing TCR nucleotide sequences against IMGT/GENE-DB human TR gene sequences. Using the TCRdist pipeline, a later analysis assigned CDR3 sequences along with most-parsimonious VDJ recombination scenarios. A later analysis defined each TCR beta chain by its CDR3 amino acid sequence plus V-gene family, and excluded reads lacking a unique V-gene family. A later analysis removed 592 highly shared, low-generation-probability nucleotide sequences to deal with suspected cross-contamination and a sequencing artifact. A later analysis calculated a clonal expansion index for each public chain from normalized within-repertoire ranks of inferred template counts. A later analysis computed generation probabilities with a VDJ recombination model fitted to out-of-frame rearrangements, and checked the results against IGoR. In a later analysis, TCR-TCR, TCR-HLA and TCR-CMV co-occurrence was scored with hypergeometric tests, and a repertoire-size bias correction was applied to TCR pairs. To estimate false discovery rates, a later analysis permuted the HLA or CMV assignments 20 times. In a later analysis, co-occurring TCRs were grouped using DBSCAN, and TCRdist sequence similarity was added for clustering within HLA-allele-positive subsets. Repertoires with fewer than 30,000 or more than 120,000 public chains were left out of co-occurrence clustering, as were four to six repertoires with anomalous nucleotide sharing. The immuneACCESS repertoire file appears here via TCRdb, limited to in-frame rearrangements. These files lack a portion of the clones; in checked studies, under half of the deficit traces to unresolved V genes, and the cause of the others is not known. D and trimming were read from the DNA, whereas the V and J calls and clone size are those reported in that table. The sample has approximately 110,000 clones on record, roughly two thirds of them singletons. The ten largest clones represent roughly 8.3% of the sample.

The paper as a whole reports these results and caveats: This cohort had only TCR beta chains sequenced, and the lack of alpha or paired-chain data limited which features could be detected. Specific HLA alleles were associated with 15,000 to 20,000 TCR beta sequences at a false discovery rate of 0.05 in a later analysis. A cluster of highly shared sequence variants was judged likely to be a technical artifact of the sequencing pipeline. When HLA alleles, especially DR and DQ, strongly co-occurred, attributing TCR associations to individual alleles was difficult. According to a later analysis, parvovirus B19, influenza, CMV and Epstein-Barr virus appeared linked to several top co-occurrence clusters. In an earlier analysis of a few hundred of the donors, most TCR beta V segments were observed in productive rearrangements about 90% or about 30% of the time, broadly matching IMGT annotations. Because counts were too low, 15 to 20 rarely observed V segments, including chromosome 9 orphons, were excluded from the earlier analysis of around 590 of the donors. A further reported finding was that TCR beta sequences accurately predicted the HLA-A and HLA-B alleles for most subjects in the first cohort. The study gave a list of 150 to 200 TCR beta chains associated with cytomegalovirus. Because HLA typing was missing for some donors at each locus, association tests included only the typed subset. A later analysis found that most CMV-associated TCR beta chains appeared HLA-restricted, with HLA associations seemingly driven largely by CMV exposure. In a later analysis, TCR association rates were found to vary across HLA loci, with the most associated TCRs seen for DRB1 alleles and the fewest for HLA-C alleles. According to the authors, the approach could potentially be generalized to other disease states and immunological phenotypes. Correlated functional status among segregating V segments might reflect linkage disequilibrium, but an unknown experimental factor could not be ruled out. Compared with the roughly 700-donor mean, donors in an Asian-associated ancestry cluster had fewer N-insertions in productive TCRs, according to a later genetic analysis. In vitro tests confirmed that a few of the cytomegalovirus-associated TCR beta chains recognize cytomegalovirus antigens. Sequencing depth was assumed to be roughly uniform across donors in the presence/absence analyses, though that assumption may not hold. The classifier was reported to diagnose cytomegalovirus status with high specificity and sensitivity in both the original and validation cohorts. CMV serostatus was the only immune exposure information available for the cohort. A later genetic analysis associated a missense DCLRE1C variant with V-gene and J-gene trimming of TCR beta chains, and an independent cohort replicated the association. Most TCR sequences were observed very rarely across donors, whereas some public TCRs were present in many individuals. A later analysis found that HLA-associated TCR beta chains were more clonally expanded and had lower generation probabilities than equally common non-associated chains. Because the 87-base-pair reads could not distinguish some IMGT-functional V segments, including TRBV6-2 and TRBV6-3, those segments were excluded.

In total, around 600 healthy bone marrow donors made up the cohort. At the time of sampling, all cohort members were nominally healthy, though unrecorded immune exposures were likely present. The donor was CMV seropositive and was included in the group of 250 to 300 seropositive cohort members. Each donor provided a peripheral blood sample, and peripheral blood mononuclear cells were used for TCR beta sequencing. The Qiagen DNeasy Blood Extraction Kit was used to extract genomic DNA from the blood cell samples. Details on this clone: What this receptor recognizes is not known. No qualities accompany the bases; no much larger clone lies one base away.

From the cysteine through the phenylalanine, the CDR3 covers 15 amino acids. Solely the CDR3 DNA is kept, with 45 bases framed from the first base. V and J lose 1 base and 3 bases, and a span of 10 bases separates them. The germline V gene encodes CDR1 SGHNT and CDR2 YYREEE (reference sequence). Sequenced material: PBMCs. The sequence derives from a man younger than 35 in good health and CMV-seropositive. The chain is assembled from TRBV5-4 and TRBJ2-2; the D gene remains uncertain. The CDR3 in this case is CASSLISSDTGELFF. The DNA sequence is as follows: TGTGCCAGCAGCTTGATATCGTCAGACACCGGGGAGCTGTTTTTT.